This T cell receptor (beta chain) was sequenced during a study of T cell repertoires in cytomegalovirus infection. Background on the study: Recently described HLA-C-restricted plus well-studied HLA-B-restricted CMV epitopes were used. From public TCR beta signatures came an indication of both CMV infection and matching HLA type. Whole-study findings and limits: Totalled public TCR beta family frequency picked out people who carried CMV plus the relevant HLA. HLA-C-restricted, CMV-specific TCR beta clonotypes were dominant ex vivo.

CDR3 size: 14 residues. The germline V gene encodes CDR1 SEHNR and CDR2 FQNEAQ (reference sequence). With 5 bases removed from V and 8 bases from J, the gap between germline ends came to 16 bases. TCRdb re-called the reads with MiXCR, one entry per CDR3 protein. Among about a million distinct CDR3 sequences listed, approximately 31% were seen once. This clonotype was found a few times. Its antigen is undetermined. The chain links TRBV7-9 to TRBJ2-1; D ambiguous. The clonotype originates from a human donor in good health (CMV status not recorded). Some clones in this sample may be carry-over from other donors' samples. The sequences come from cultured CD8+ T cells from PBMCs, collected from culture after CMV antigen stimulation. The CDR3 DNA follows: TGTGCCAGCAGCCCCAGCCCAAGATCAGATGAGCAGTTCTTC. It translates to CASSPSPRSDEQFF.